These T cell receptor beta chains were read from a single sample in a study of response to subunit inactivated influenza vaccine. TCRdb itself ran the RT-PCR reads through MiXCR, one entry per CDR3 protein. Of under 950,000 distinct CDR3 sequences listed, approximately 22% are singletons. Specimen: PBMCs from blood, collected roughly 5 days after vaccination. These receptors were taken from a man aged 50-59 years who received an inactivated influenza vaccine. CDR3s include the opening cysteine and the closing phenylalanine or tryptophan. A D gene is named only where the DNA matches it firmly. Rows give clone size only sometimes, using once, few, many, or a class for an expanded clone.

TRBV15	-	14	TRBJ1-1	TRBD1	TGTGCCACCAGCAGGGACAGGGGAAGCACTGAAGCTTTCTTT	CATSRDRGSTEAFF
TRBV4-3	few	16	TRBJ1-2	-	TGCGCCAGCAGCCAAGTTGACGTCAGACGAGGCTATGGCTACACCTTC	CASSQVDVRRGYGYTF
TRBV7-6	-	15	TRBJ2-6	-	TGTGCCAGCAGCCAAAGAGGACCCGGGGCCAACGTCCTGACTTTC	CASSQRGPGANVLTF
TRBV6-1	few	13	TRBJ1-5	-	TGTGCCAGCAGTGAATGGCCTCGTCAGCCCCAGCATTTT	CASSEWPRQPQHF
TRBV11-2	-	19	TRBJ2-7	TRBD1	TGTGCCAGCAGCACCCCCCGGGACAGGGACCATCTAGTACGCTACGCGCAGTACTTC	CASSTPRDRDHLVRYAQYF
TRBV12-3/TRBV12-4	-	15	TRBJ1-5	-	TGTGCCAGCAGTTTAGACGGGGCGGGGGGTCAGCCCCAGCATTTT	CASSLDGAGGQPQHF
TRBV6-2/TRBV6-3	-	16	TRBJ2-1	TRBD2	TGTGCCAGCAGTAAGATCCTAGCGGGCCTGGGGAATGAGCAGTTCTTC	CASSKILAGLGNEQFF
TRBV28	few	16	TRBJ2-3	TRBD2	TGTGCCAGCAGTCTCTCACCAAGCGGGGGGGGTGATACGCAGTATTTT	CASSLSPSGGGDTQYF
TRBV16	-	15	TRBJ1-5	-	TGTGCCAGCAGCCAGATCAGGACAGGCAATCAGCCCCAGCATTTT	CASSQIRTGNQPQHF
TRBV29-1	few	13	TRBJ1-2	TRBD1	TGCAGCGTTGAGGGACAGGATGACTATGGCTACACCTTC	CSVEGQDDYGYTF
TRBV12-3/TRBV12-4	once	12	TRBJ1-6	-	TGTGCCAGCAGTTATCCGGGTTCACCCCTCCACTTT	CASSYPGSPLHF
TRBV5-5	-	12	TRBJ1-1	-	TGTGCCAGCAGCTTGCGCGAGACTGAAGCTTTCTTT	CASSLRETEAFF
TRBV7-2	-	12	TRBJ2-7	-	TGTGCCAGCAGGGGACGGTTCTACGAGCAGTACTTC	CASRGRFYEQYF
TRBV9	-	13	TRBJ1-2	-	TGTGCCAGCAGATCGACGGGAAACTATGGCTACACCTTC	CASRSTGNYGYTF
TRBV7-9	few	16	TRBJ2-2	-	TGTGCCAGCAGCTTATGGGCCGGACAGCATTCCGGGGAGCTGTTTTTT	CASSLWAGQHSGELFF
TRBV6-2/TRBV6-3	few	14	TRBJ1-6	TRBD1	TGTGCCAGCAGTACGACAGGGATTAATTCACCCCTCCACTTT	CASSTTGINSPLHF
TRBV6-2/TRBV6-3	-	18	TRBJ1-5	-	TGTGCCAGCAGTTACTCGTCCGGGTTCGTTATGGGCAATCAGCCCCAGCATTTT	CASSYSSGFVMGNQPQHF
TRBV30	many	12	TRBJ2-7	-	TGTGCCTGGAGTGTACGCAACAACGAGCAGTACTTC	CAWSVRNNEQYF
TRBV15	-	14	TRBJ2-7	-	TGTGCCACCAGCAGAGATGCCCGATCCGACGAGCAGTACTTC	CATSRDARSDEQYF
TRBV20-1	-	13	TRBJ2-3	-	TGCAGTGCTAGAGAGCCCAGCACAGATACGCAGTATTTT	CSAREPSTDTQYF
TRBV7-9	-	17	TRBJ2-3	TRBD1	TGTGCCACCAACGGGGTTGGACAGGGTCTGAGCACAGATACGCAGTATTTT	CATNGVGQGLSTDTQYF
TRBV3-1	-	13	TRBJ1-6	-	TGTGCCAGCAGCCAGGGGGGAGGGTCACCCCTCCACTTT	CASSQGGGSPLHF
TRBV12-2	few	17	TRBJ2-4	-	TGTGCAAGTCGCTTAGGGCCTAGCGGGGTAGCCAAAAACATTCAGTACTTC	CASRLGPSGVAKNIQYF
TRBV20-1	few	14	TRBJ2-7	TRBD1	TGCAGTGCTGGCCGCACAGGGGGATCCTACGAGCAGTACTTC	CSAGRTGGSYEQYF
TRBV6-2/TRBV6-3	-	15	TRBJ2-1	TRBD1	TGTGCCAGCAGCCTACAGGGGGCGAGGTACAATGAGCAGTTCTTC	CASSLQGARYNEQFF
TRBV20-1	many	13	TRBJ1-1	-	TGCAGCGCGCGGGACTCTCTGAACACTGAAGCTTTCTTT	CSARDSLNTEAFF
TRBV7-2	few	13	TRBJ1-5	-	TGTGCCAGCAGCTTCACAGAGAATCAGCCCCAGCATTTT	CASSFTENQPQHF
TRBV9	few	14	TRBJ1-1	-	TGTGCCAGCAGCCTAGGACACCCAAGCGCTGAAGCTTTCTTT	CASSLGHPSAEAFF
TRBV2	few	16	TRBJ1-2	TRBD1	TGTGCCAGCAGTGCCTGGACAGGGGGCCGTAAATATGGCTACACCTTC	CASSAWTGGRKYGYTF
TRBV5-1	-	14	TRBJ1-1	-	TGCGCCAGCAGCTTGGCCTACAGGGCGACTGAAGCTTTCTTT	CASSLAYRATEAFF
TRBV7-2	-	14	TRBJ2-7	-	TGTGCCAGCAGCTTTGCCGGTGGAGCGCAGGAGCAGTACTTC	CASSFAGGAQEQYF
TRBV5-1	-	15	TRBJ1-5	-	TGCGCCAGCAGCTTGGAGGCAGGCTCCAATCAGCCCCAGCATTTT	CASSLEAGSNQPQHF
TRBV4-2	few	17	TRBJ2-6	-	TGTGCCAGCAGCCAAGACATGAGAGGGGATGGGGCCAACGTCCTGACTTTC	CASSQDMRGDGANVLTF
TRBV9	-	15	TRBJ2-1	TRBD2	TGTGCCAGCAGTGACCAGCAGCGGGATTACAATGAGCAGTTCTTC	CASSDQQRDYNEQFF
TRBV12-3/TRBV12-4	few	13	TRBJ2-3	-	TGTGCCAGCACTAGGACCCCCACAGATACGCAGTATTTT	CASTRTPTDTQYF
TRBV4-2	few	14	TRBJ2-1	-	TGTGCCAGCAGCCAAGAATCGATTAGCGGTGAGCAGTTCTTC	CASSQESISGEQFF
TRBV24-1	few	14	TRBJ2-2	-	TGTGCCACCAGTACTGCCCGAAACACCGGGGAGCTGTTTTTT	CATSTARNTGELFF
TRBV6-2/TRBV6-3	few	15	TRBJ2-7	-	TGTGCCAGCAGTTATACAACTTTCCAGCCCTACGAGCAGTACTTC	CASSYTTFQPYEQYF
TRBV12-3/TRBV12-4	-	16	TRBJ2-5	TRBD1	TGTGCCAGCAGTTTCTTCTCGGGACAGGGTTTGGAGACCCAGTACTTC	CASSFFSGQGLETQYF
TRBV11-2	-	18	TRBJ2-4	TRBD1	TGTGCCAGCAGCTCCCAGGGGGTACTGACCTTAGCCAAAAACATTCAGTACTTC	CASSSQGVLTLAKNIQYF
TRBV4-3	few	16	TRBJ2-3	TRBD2	TGCGCCAGCAGCCAACACAGCGGGAGTACTCCAGATACGCAGTATTTT	CASSQHSGSTPDTQYF
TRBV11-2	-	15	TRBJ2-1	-	TGTGCCAGCAGCGGAGGTCGTGGGGCCAGGGATGAGCAGTTCTTC	CASSGGRGARDEQFF
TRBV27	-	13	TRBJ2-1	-	TGTGCCAGCGGGTACCCGTCGGGCCATGAGCAGTTCTTC	CASGYPSGHEQFF
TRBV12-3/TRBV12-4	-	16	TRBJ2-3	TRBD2	TGTGCCAGCAGTTTAAGTGGGGCGGGGGGGCCGGATACGCAGTATTTT	CASSLSGAGGPDTQYF